This note documents a single T cell receptor beta chain sequence. The target antigen is unknown. This specimen comes from a study of T cells in Graves' hyperthyroidism and ophthalmopathy. Study-wide points: Among clonotypes expanded in thyroid above 0.001, most were also found in blood. Using 13 V-J features, a model discriminated ophthalmopathy from stable hyperthyroidism.

The investigators amplified TCR beta CDR3 regions from RNA transcripts. HTBI primers were the set used in a first-round RT-PCR of the TCR CDR3. TCRdb re-derived calls from the multiplex PCR reads in MiXCR, one entry per CDR3 protein. The data show roughly 500,000 distinct CDR3 sequences, about 14% seen once. Germline lookup yields CDR1 SGHRS and CDR2 YFSETQ. V lost 4 bases to trimming and J lost 5 bases; unmatched junction nucleotides: 5. The CDR3 consists of 15 residues. The PBMCs were taken from around 9.1 ml of fresh peripheral blood. The sample taken for sequencing was blood. The rearrangement uses TRBV5-1 and TRBJ2-3; 12 bases are shared with TRBD2. The receptor was isolated from a young woman with Graves' hyperthyroidism that later progressed to Graves' ophthalmopathy. The CDR3, as DNA: TGCGCCAGCAGCAGACTAGCGGGAGTGGGAGATACGCAGTATTTT. Amino acids: CASSRLAGVGDTQYF. The variable domain in full, with the rest retrieved from reference TRBV5-1 and TRBJ2-3, is KAGVTQTPRYLIKTRGQQVTLSCSPISGHRSVSWYQQTPGQGLQFLFEYFSETQRNKGNFPGRFSGRQFSNSRSEMNVSTLELGDSALYLCASSRLAGVGDTQYFGPGTRLTVL.